This TCR beta chain was sequenced for a study of blood T cell dynamics during melanoma immunotherapy. CDR3 length equals 13 residues. Trimming cost V 3 bases and J 4 bases, with 9 bases left between them. In germline, CDR1 is LNHDA, CDR2 SQIVND (reference sequence). Time point indicated: pre-treatment baseline. Using immunoSEQ multiplex PCR, the repertoire was profiled, and TCRdb retains in-frame clones only, with some absent. The table shows some 13,000 clones, with 92% occurring only once. V usage is TRBV19 and J usage is TRBJ2-5; the D is unclear. The input for sequencing was effector memory CD8+ T cells from blood, taken from a patient treated with checkpoint blockade. This receptor was taken from a human donor with melanoma. The CDR3, as DNA: TGTGCCAGTAGTATTTCACCGATAGAGACCCAGTACTTC. It translates to CASSISPIETQYF.